This T cell receptor beta chain appears in the sequencing data of a study of OX40 agonist ivuxolimab in advanced cancers. Measured with immunoSEQ multiplex PCR; TCRdb has only the in-frame clones, and not every one. The table lists about 48,000 clones, over 90% of them singletons. V trimming: 5 bases; J trimming: 1 base; junction bases outside the gene matches: 6. This CDR3 is 16 amino acids long. Germline V CDR1 and CDR2: SEHNR, FQNEAQ (reference sequence). The V gene is TRBV7-9, the J gene TRBJ2-2; TRBD1 matches 8 bases. The sequencing used CD4+ or CD8+ T cells sorted from blood, collected in a trial of the OX40 agonist ivuxolimab. This TCR derives from an adult with an advanced solid tumor such as melanoma, head and neck, liver or kidney cancer. The CDR3 region is CASSPLTGVNTGELFF. DNA for the CDR3: TGTGCCAGCAGCCCGCTGACAGGGGTGAACACCGGGGAGCTGTTTTTT.